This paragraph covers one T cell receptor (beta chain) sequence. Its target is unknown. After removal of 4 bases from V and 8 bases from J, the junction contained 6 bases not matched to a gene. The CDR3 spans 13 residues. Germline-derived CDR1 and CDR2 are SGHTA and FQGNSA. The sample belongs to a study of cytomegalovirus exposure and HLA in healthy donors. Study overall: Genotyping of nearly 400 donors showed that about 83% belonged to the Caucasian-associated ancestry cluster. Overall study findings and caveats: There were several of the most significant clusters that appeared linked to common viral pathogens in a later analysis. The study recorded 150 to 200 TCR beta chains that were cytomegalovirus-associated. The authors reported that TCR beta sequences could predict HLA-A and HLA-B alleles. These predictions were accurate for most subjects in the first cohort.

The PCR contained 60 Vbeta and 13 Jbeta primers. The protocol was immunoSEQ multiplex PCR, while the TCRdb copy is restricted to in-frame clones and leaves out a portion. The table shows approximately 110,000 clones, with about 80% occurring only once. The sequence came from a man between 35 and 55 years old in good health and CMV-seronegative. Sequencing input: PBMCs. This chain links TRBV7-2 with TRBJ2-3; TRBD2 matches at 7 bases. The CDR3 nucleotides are TGTGCCAGCAGCTCGTGGACTAGAGGTACGCAGTATTTT. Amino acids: CASSSWTRGTQYF.